Presented here are 16 T cell receptor beta chains from one specimen sequenced in a study of blood T cells in healthy people across ages. Alongside a J-beta primer mix, a sample-barcoded 5' primer served in a second PCR lasting roughly 6 to 11 cycles. TCRdb independently ran MiXCR on the 5' RACE reads; one entry per CDR3 protein. The sample gives 1,500,000 or so distinct CDR3 sequences, roughly two fifths of which show up once; about 4.1% is in the top ten. Sequencing was done on a sample of blood. Receptors originate from a woman in her late teens or twenties in good health.

This clonotype appeared a few times. The rearrangement links TRBV7-2 to TRBJ2-3; no firm D call. Germline loops: CDR1 SGHTA, CDR2 FQGNSA. The V end lost 2 bases, the J end lost 0 bases, and 12 bases lay between the germline ends. This CDR3 has 16 residues. CDR3: CASSLLGGSSTDTQYF. CDR3 DNA sequence: TGTGCCAGCAGCTTATTGGGCGGCTCTAGCACAGATACGCAGTATTTT. The full variable domain, completed using reference TRBV7-2 and TRBJ2-3, is GAGVSQSPSNKVTEKGKDVELRCDPISGHTALYWYRQSLGQGLEFLIYFQGNSAPDKSGLPSDRFSAERTGGSVSTLTIQRTQQEDSAVYLCASSLLGGSSTDTQYFGPGTRLTVL.

This clonotype was counted many times. The chain combines TRBV5-1 with TRBJ2-5, with 8 bases aligning to TRBD2. CDR1 and CDR2 (germline): SGHRS, YFSETQ. V shed 1 base and J 3 bases; nucleotides not matched to a gene: 5. There are 15 residues in the CDR3. CDR3 bases: TGCGCCAGCAGCTTGTTTGGGACTAGGGAAGAGACCCAGTACTTC. Translated, it gives CASSLFGTREETQYF.

The V call is TRBV10-3, the J call TRBJ2-5; TRBD1 aligns across 8 bases. Germline CDR1 ENHRY, CDR2 SYGVKD. The V and J ends lost 1 base and 2 bases, in that order; junction bases with no gene match: 9. The CDR3 is 17 amino acids. The CDR3 nucleotides read TGTGCCATCAGTGAGTTGTCCGGGACAGGATATCAAGAGACCCAGTACTTC. Translated: CAISELSGTGYQETQYF.

A remark on this clonotype: With a much larger clone just one base away, this may be a read error. This chain joins TRBV2 and TRBJ2-3; no firm D call. Germline assignment: CDR1 SNHLY and CDR2 FYNNEI. Trimming left V 2 bases short and J 1 base short, with 4 bases between. The CDR3 has 13 residues. CDR3 sequence (DNA): TGTGCCAGCAGTGAAAGGGGCACAGATACGCAGTATTTT. Translated: CASSERGTDTQYF.

This clonotype showed up just a few times. V and J are TRBV24-1 and TRBJ2-4, with no clear D. Germline CDR1 reads KGHDR; CDR2 reads SFDVKD. The V and J ends lost 3 bases and 10 bases respectively, with 15 bases between them. The CDR3 sequence is 14 residues long. DNA of the CDR3: TGTGCCACCAGTGATGTCGGCCCGCGCAATATTCAGTACTTC. This codes for CATSDVGPRNIQYF.

This clonotype was detected only a few times. The chain has TRBV7-2 and TRBJ2-4; 12 nucleotides agree with TRBD2. The DNA end favors TRBJ2-5, so the J call may be wrong. The CDR3 contains 15 residues. Germline CDR1 reads SGHTA; CDR2 reads FQGNSA. In DNA, the CDR3 is TGTGCCAGCAGCCCACTAGCGGGAGGCGGAGAGACCCAGTACTTC. This translates into CASSPLAGGGETQYF.

This sequence joins TRBV20-1 and TRBJ2-7, with 8 bases that match TRBD1. The CDR3 consists of 14 residues. J gave up 5 bases and V 3 bases, and 9 bases lay outside the gene matches. From germline, CDR1 is DFQATT and CDR2 SNEGSKA (reference sequence). This CDR3 reads CSARSRTGSHEQYF. The CDR3, as DNA: TGCAGTGCTAGGAGTCGGACAGGGTCCCACGAGCAGTACTTC.

This clonotype was picked up a small number of times. This chain uses TRBV9 with TRBJ1-1; D gene ambiguous. CDR1 is SGDLS, CDR2 YYNGEE, per germline. Between the trimmed V and J ends, which lost 0 bases and 2 bases, there was a span of 8 bases. The CDR3 runs to 14 residues. CDR3: CASSVVGKNTEAFF. The CDR3 nucleotides read TGTGCCAGCAGCGTAGTGGGCAAAAACACTGAAGCTTTCTTT.

V is TRBV12-3 or TRBV12-4 and J is TRBJ2-1; D is unresolved. This CDR3 comprises 15 residues. The V gene lost 2 bases and the J gene lost 8 bases, with 16 bases spanning the gap. CDR3 loop: CASSLYEADRYEQFF. DNA of the CDR3: TGTGCCAGCAGTTTATATGAGGCCGACCGTTATGAGCAGTTCTTC.

This chain uses TRBV20-1 with TRBJ1-2; TRBD1 aligns across 7 bases. Germline CDR1 reads DFQATT; CDR2 reads SNEGSKA (reference sequence). The trim removed 1 base at V and 9 bases at J, leaving 14 bases unmatched. The CDR3 is made up of 15 amino acids. CDR3 sequence reads: CSARAPGQRQNSYTF. The CDR3 bases are TGCAGTGCTAGAGCCCCGGGACAGCGACAGAATAGCTACACCTTC.

The genes are TRBV12-3 or TRBV12-4 and TRBJ1-2, with D possibly TRBD1 on 5 matching bases. V shed 0 bases and J shed 4 bases, with 9 bases lying between them. The CDR3 contains 14 residues. The CDR3 loop is CASSLADRSYGYTF. DNA for the CDR3: TGTGCCAGCAGTTTAGCTGACAGAAGCTATGGCTACACCTTC.

This clonotype was detected only a few times. V and J are TRBV4-2 and TRBJ2-3; D is uncertain. Germline lookup yields CDR1 LGHNA and CDR2 YNFKEQ. Between the trimmed V and J ends, which lost 1 base and 2 bases, there was a span of 16 bases. CDR3 length: 17 amino acids. The CDR3 DNA sequence: TGTGCCAGCAGCCAAGTAACGCGTCCGGTCTACACAGATACGCAGTATTTT. The encoded protein is CASSQVTRPVYTDTQYF.

In its sample, this clonotype was seen a few times. The chain combines TRBV27 with TRBJ2-7, with a tentative D call TRBD2 (5 bases). Germline V gives CDR1 MNHEY, CDR2 SMNVEV (reference sequence). Trimming cost V 8 bases and J 3 bases, with 17 bases left between them. The length of the CDR3 is 14 residues. As DNA, the CDR3 is TGTGCCAGCGGCAGGAGGACCGCAAGCTACGAGCAGTACTTC. This sequence encodes CASGRRTASYEQYF.

The chain links TRBV6-6 to TRBJ1-2; perhaps TRBD1 as D (6 bases). CDR3 length: 15 residues. The ends were cut back, 2 bases at V and 8 bases at J, with 18 bases in the middle. Germline V gene sequence: CDR1 MNHNY, CDR2 SVGAGI (reference sequence). CDR3 nucleotide sequence: TGTGCCAGCAGTTACGGGGTTGTCAGGGGCTACGGCTACACCTTC. It yields the protein CASSYGVVRGYGYTF.

This clonotype was seen only a few times. This chain uses TRBV6-5 with TRBJ2-1; D remains ambiguous. V lost 4 bases to trimming and J lost 8 bases, with 27 bases between them. The CDR3 runs to 18 residues. Per the germline V gene, CDR1 is MNHEY and CDR2 is SVGAGI. The CDR3 loop reads CASSFPAPLDSQLDEQFF. CDR3 nucleotide sequence: TGTGCCAGCAGTTTCCCTGCACCCCTCGACTCCCAGCTGGATGAGCAGTTCTTC.

There are a few counts of this clonotype. V gene TRBV13 combines with J gene TRBJ2-7; D gene unclear. From germline, CDR1 is PRHDT and CDR2 FYEKMQ (reference sequence). Trimming removed 5 bases at V and 2 bases at J, with 10 bases between. This CDR3 has 13 residues. CDR3 sequence: CASSLLRAYEQYF. For the CDR3, the DNA is TGTGCCAGCAGCCTTTTACGGGCCTACGAGCAGTACTTC.